Sequencing of this T cell receptor beta chain was carried out in a study of blood T cell repertoires in COVID-19. In the original analysis: Using reference gene primer amplification, nucleated cell counts were estimated. Clones were read by immunoSEQ multiplex PCR, and TCRdb kept only the in-frame ones, dropping some. V, J and clone size were drawn from that table, and D and trimming were deduced from the DNA. The sample consists of over 200,000 clones, roughly 80% of them appearing once. Per germline, CDR1 GTSNPN and CDR2 SVGIG (reference sequence). Trimming stripped 0 bases from V and 5 bases from J, with 11 bases between. The CDR3 extends over 14 amino acids. The count of this clone is one.

The sequence came from a man aged 50-60 years with active or convalescent COVID-19. The sample consisted of peripheral blood. The chain is built from TRBV30 and TRBJ1-5; D is unresolved. As DNA, the CDR3 is TGTGCCTGGAGTGTACGGTCAACCGATCAGCCCCAGCATTTT. It is translated as CAWSVRSTDQPQHF.